This T cell receptor beta chain was captured in a study of shared clonotypes between healthy human individuals. CD45RO-negative CD8 cells positively selected for CCR7 made up the naive population, which excluded terminally differentiated effector memory CD45RA+ cells. Adult Caucasians living in Nashville, Tennessee made up all of the donors. Findings of the study overall: Donor scarcity curtailed the genetic and exposure-history diversity represented herein. Estimated richness was generally greater in naive than memory subsets.

CDR3 size: 15 residues. Trimming cost V 1 base and J 3 bases, with 11 bases left between them. In germline, CDR1 is SGHDN, CDR2 FVKESK. Sequencing was performed with immunoSEQ multiplex PCR; in TCRdb, only in-frame clones are kept and a portion is missing. This sample has around 2.1 million clones, with around 93% found just once. Regarding this clone: Its antigen is currently unknown.

The rearrangement links TRBV14 to TRBJ2-3; D gene ambiguous. Material for sequencing was naive CD8+ T cells from PBMCs. The sequence was collected from a man between 18 and 35 years old in good health. Some clones in this sample may be carry-over from other donors' samples. CDR3 sequence: CASSQGTYKTDTQYF. CDR3 coding DNA: TGTGCCAGCAGCCAAGGGACCTACAAGACAGATACGCAGTATTTT.